One and the same sample provided the 25 T cell receptor beta chains below, sequenced in a study of monozygotic twins with inflammatory bowel disease. TCRdb reanalyzed the 5' RACE reads, giving one entry per CDR3 protein sequence and no DNA. The sample's table shows approximately 400,000 distinct CDR3 sequences. What was sequenced was blood. The receptors were gathered from a human donor with ulcerative colitis or Crohn's disease, or a healthy co-twin of an affected twin (not recorded which).

The CDR3 here is CASSPPSYQETQYF. The rearrangement uses TRBV18 and TRBJ2-5. This CDR3 is built from 14 residues. The germline V gene has CDR1 KGHSH and CDR2 LQKENI.

The chain combines TRBV12-5 with TRBJ2-2. This CDR3 contains 13 residues. CDR1 is LGHNT, CDR2 FRNRAP, per germline. This chain's CDR3 is CASGLGTTGELFF.

The V gene is TRBV6-5, the J gene TRBJ2-5; lacking DNA, the TRBD1 call made by TCRdb goes unchecked. The length of the CDR3 is 13 residues. In germline, CDR1 is MNHEY, CDR2 SVGAGI. The CDR3 here is CASVAGRGETQYF.

This rearrangement joins TRBV12-3 or TRBV12-4 to TRBJ1-1; TCRdb returns TRBD1, unconfirmable since there is no DNA. CDR3 size: 16 residues. This CDR3 reads CASRTTQTGGTTEAFF.

The rearrangement links TRBV19 to TRBJ2-4; TCRdb gives TRBD2 as the D gene, but with no DNA this cannot be confirmed. Looked up from germline, CDR1 is LNHDA and CDR2 is SQIVND (reference sequence). This CDR3 has 17 amino acids. CDR3 loop: CASSIEGRALAKNIQYF.

The chain recombines TRBV7-2 with TRBJ1-3. CDR1 and CDR2 (germline): SGHTA, FQGNSA. This CDR3 has 14 amino acids. The CDR3 loop is CASRAAGRLDTIYF. Combining the CDR3 with reference TRBV7-2 and TRBJ1-3 gives the whole variable domain GAGVSQSPSNKVTEKGKDVELRCDPISGHTALYWYRQSLGQGLEFLIYFQGNSAPDKSGLPSDRFSAERTGGSVSTLTIQRTQQEDSAVYLCASRAAGRLDTIYFGEGSWLTVV.

The chain carries TRBV18 and TRBJ1-6. The CDR3 is 17 amino acids. Germline V gene data show CDR1 as KGHSH and CDR2 as LQKENI. The CDR3 protein is CASSKETGSSYNSPLHF.

The chain couples TRBV29-1 to TRBJ2-5; no DNA is available, so the TRBD1 call from TCRdb remains unchecked. Looked up from germline, CDR1 is SQVTM and CDR2 is ANQGSEA. The CDR3 length is 11 residues. CDR3 sequence reads: CSLGEKETQYF.

This chain connects TRBV28 to TRBJ1-2; no DNA is available, so the TRBD1 call from TCRdb remains unchecked. This CDR3 has 16 residues. CDR1 is MDHEN, CDR2 SYDVKM, per germline. The CDR3 protein is CASSPHQGGGGYGYTF.

The V call is TRBV5-1, the J call TRBJ2-5; TCRdb returns TRBD2, unconfirmable since there is no DNA. Germline V gene sequence: CDR1 SGHRS, CDR2 YFSETQ. The CDR3 totals 16 residues. This CDR3 is CASSLGGSGGQETQYF. Using reference TRBV5-1 and TRBJ2-5 for the parts outside the CDR3, the full variable domain is KAGVTQTPRYLIKTRGQQVTLSCSPISGHRSVSWYQQTPGQGLQFLFEYFSETQRNKGNFPGRFSGRQFSNSRSEMNVSTLELGDSALYLCASSLGGSGGQETQYFGPGTRLLVL.

This chain uses TRBV7-2 with TRBJ1-1; as DNA is missing, the TRBD1 call by TCRdb cannot be tested. The CDR3 is made up of 15 amino acids. Germline V CDR1 and CDR2: SGHTA, FQGNSA. CDR3 amino acids: CASSYRQQVNTEAFF.

This chain uses TRBV6-2 or TRBV6-3 with TRBJ2-3; the D gene TCRdb calls, TRBD2, cannot be checked with no DNA. Per the germline V gene, CDR1 is MNHEY and CDR2 is SVGEGT. There are 17 residues in the CDR3. The CDR3 loop reads CASSYPGTSGGTDTQYF.

This chain uses TRBV7-2 with TRBJ1-2. Germline V gene lookup returns CDR1 SGHTA and CDR2 FQGNSA. The CDR3 covers 17 residues. The CDR3 reads CASSLSGVGSPNYGYTF.

This chain uses TRBV4-2 with TRBJ1-6; the D call of TRBD1 rests on TCRdb alone, since no DNA is present to check it. The CDR3 spans 16 residues. Germline lookup yields CDR1 LGHNA and CDR2 YNFKEQ. The CDR3 sequence is CASSQDQGRYNSPLHF.

The V call is TRBV5-1, the J call TRBJ2-7; the TRBD1 assignment by TCRdb is unverifiable without DNA. Looked up from germline, CDR1 is SGHRS and CDR2 is YFSETQ. The CDR3 extends over 16 amino acids. CDR3 protein: CASSVEGGGRSYEQYF.

V gene TRBV7-8 combines with J gene TRBJ1-2. Germline assignment: CDR1 SGHVS and CDR2 FQNEAQ. This CDR3 spans 16 amino acids. CDR3 loop: CASSSKPVGANYGYTF.

The V call is TRBV18, the J call TRBJ2-7; TCRdb's D gene call, TRBD2, goes unchecked for lack of DNA. The CDR3 loop spans 16 amino acids. The germline V gene has CDR1 KGHSH and CDR2 LQKENI. CDR3 region: CASSPPGTRGTYEQYF. Full variable domain (rest looked up from reference TRBV18 and TRBJ2-7): NAGVMQNPRHLVRRRGQEARLRCSPMKGHSHVYWYRQLPEEGLKFMVYLQKENIIDESGMPKERFSAEFPKEGPSILRIQQVVRGDSAAYFCASSPPGTRGTYEQYFGPGTRLTVT.

The chain combines TRBV5-1 with TRBJ2-3; TCRdb designates TRBD1, a call that cannot be tested without DNA. CDR3 length: 15 residues. Germline V CDR1 and CDR2: SGHRS, YFSETQ. The CDR3 region is CASSSTQGRTDTQYF.

V gene TRBV21-1 combines with J gene TRBJ2-3; checking the TCRdb D call of TRBD1 is not possible without DNA. TRBV21-1 is described as a pseudogene. This CDR3 contains 17 residues. CDR3 sequence reads: CASSKYYRGLSTDTQYF.

V and J are TRBV10-3 and TRBJ2-4; TCRdb outputs TRBD2, but without DNA this stays unchecked. The CDR3 runs to 14 residues. Germline-derived CDR1 and CDR2 are ENHRY and SYGVKD. CDR3 sequence reads: CANSEGRSKNIQYF.

The chain has TRBV7-3 and TRBJ2-3; TCRdb designates TRBD2, a call that cannot be tested without DNA. From germline, CDR1 is SGHTA and CDR2 FQGTGA. The CDR3 is made up of 16 amino acids. CDR3 residues: CASSLSMGRYTDTQYF.

This chain joins TRBV18 and TRBJ2-7; without DNA, the TCRdb call of TRBD2 cannot be checked. The CDR3 length is 16 residues. Germline lookup yields CDR1 KGHSH and CDR2 LQKENI. CDR3: CASSPALAGGTYEQYF.

CDR3: CASSLVAVSYEQYF. The chain recombines TRBV7-2 with TRBJ2-7. CDR1 is SGHTA and CDR2 is FQGNSA in the germline V gene. The CDR3 length is 14 residues.

The chain joins TRBV5-4 to TRBJ1-1; TCRdb calls TRBD1, which cannot be checked without DNA. The CDR3 spans 13 residues. Germline lookup yields CDR1 SGHNT and CDR2 YYREEE (reference sequence). The CDR3: CASSSDRGTEAFF.

The chain joins TRBV18 to TRBJ2-6. Germline values: CDR1 KGHSH, CDR2 LQKENI. The CDR3 runs to 17 residues. This CDR3 is CASSPPAGTSGANVLTF.